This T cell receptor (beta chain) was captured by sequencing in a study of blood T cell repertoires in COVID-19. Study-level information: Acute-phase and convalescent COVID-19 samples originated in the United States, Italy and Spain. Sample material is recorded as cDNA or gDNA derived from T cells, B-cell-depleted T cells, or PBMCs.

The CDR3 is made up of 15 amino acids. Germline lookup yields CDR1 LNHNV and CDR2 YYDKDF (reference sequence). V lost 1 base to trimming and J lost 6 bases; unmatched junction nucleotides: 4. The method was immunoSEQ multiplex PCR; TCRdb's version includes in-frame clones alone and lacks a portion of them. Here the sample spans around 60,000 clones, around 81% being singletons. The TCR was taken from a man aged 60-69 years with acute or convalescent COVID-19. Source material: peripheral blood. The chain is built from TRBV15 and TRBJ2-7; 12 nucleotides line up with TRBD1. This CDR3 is CATSRAGTGGGEQYF. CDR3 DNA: TGTGCCACCAGCAGAGCCGGGACAGGGGGCGGCGAGCAGTACTTC.